This T cell receptor (beta chain) was obtained from a study of cytomegalovirus exposure and HLA in healthy donors. Notes on the study in general: Sequences of the TCR beta chain were said to predict the HLA-A and HLA-B alleles of most subjects accurately. HLA alleles showed associations with 16,951 TCR beta sequences in a later analysis, at a 0.05 false discovery rate. The study put 150 or so TCR beta chains on its list as cytomegalovirus-associated. TCR association rates varied by HLA locus in a later analysis, with DRB1 highest and HLA-C lowest.

PCR employed 60 Vbeta and 13 Jbeta primers. Sequencing used immunoSEQ multiplex PCR; TCRdb keeps in-frame clones, though not all of them. The repertoire holds about 130,000 clones, with under 85% as singletons. This clone was observed a single time. Antigen specificity is unknown. Sequencing was carried out using PBMCs. This receptor was obtained from a man younger than 45 in good health and CMV-seronegative.

In nucleotides, the CDR3 is TGTGCCTCCCAGCGTAATGAAAAACTGTTTTTT. Encoded protein: CASQRNEKLFF. The rearrangement uses TRBV28 and TRBJ1-4; D is uncertain. CDR3 length: 11 residues. Trimming took off 11 bases at V and 4 bases at J, with 8 bases between the two ends. From germline, CDR1 is MDHEN and CDR2 SYDVKM.